This TCR beta chain was recorded in a study of T cell repertoires in cytomegalovirus infection. Study-level information: CMV epitopes in the study were HLA-C-restricted (recently identified) and HLA-B-restricted (well studied). Matching HLA type and CMV infection were both indicated by public TCR beta signatures.

Remarks on this clonotype: Its antigen remains unidentified.

The CDR3 covers 15 residues. Germline V gene data show CDR1 as MGHRA and CDR2 as YSYEKL. V was shortened by 4 bases and J by 4 bases, with 16 bases between the two germline ends. In TCRdb, the reads were re-called with MiXCR into one record per CDR3 protein. The sample has some 920,000 distinct CDR3 sequences; about 33% are singletons. Whole-study findings and limits: Dominating the ex vivo response were HLA-C-restricted CMV-specific TCR beta clonotypes. Based on cumulative public TCR beta family frequency, carriers of CMV plus the relevant HLA were identified.

V gene TRBV4-1 combines with J gene TRBJ1-2; possibly TRBD1 for D (6 bases). This clonotype was sampled from a human donor in good health (CMV status not recorded). Some clones in this sample may be carry-over from other donors' samples. The material sequenced was cultured CD8+ T cells from PBMCs, taken from culture after CMV antigen stimulation. The CDR3 DNA reads as TGCGCCAGCAGCCCCCGGGCAGGGGAGACCTATGGCTACACCTTC. Translating it yields CASSPRAGETYGYTF.